This T cell receptor beta chain was recovered during a study of shared clonotypes between healthy human individuals. For the study at large: The study enrolled a couple of women and a few men aged 18 to 49.

In the case of this clone: What it recognizes is unknown.

Study-level points and caveats: It was expected that sequencing depth would affect clonotype sharing among donors.

The authors ran the assay at deep level. Methods used by the authors: Filtering differed for immunoSEQ, which gave only junction sequences without quality scores. Clones were sequenced by immunoSEQ multiplex PCR, and TCRdb holds only the in-frame ones, with some missing. V, J and clone size were drawn from that table, and D and trimming were deduced from the DNA. The sample has 400,000 to 500,000 clones, 76% seen once. The ends were cut back, 2 bases at V and 1 base at J, with 11 bases in the middle. Germline CDR1 and CDR2: SQVTM and ANQGSEA. This CDR3 has 14 amino acids. The chain joins TRBV29-1 to TRBJ2-5; no firm D call. The sample consisted of PBMCs. This TCR was recovered from a woman aged 40 to 50 in good health. Some clones in this sample may be carry-over from other donors' samples. The CDR3 DNA follows: TGCAGCGTTGAAATCCTAATGGGCCAAGAGACCCAGTACTTC. Translation: CSVEILMGQETQYF.